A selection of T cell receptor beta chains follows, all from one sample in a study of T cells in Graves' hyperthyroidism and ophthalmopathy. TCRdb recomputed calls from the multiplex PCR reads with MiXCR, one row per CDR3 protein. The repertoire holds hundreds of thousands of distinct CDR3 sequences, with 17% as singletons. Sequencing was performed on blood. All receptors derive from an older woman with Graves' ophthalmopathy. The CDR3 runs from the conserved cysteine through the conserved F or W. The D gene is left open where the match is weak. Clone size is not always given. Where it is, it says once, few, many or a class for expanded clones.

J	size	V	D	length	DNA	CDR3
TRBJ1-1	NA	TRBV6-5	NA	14	TGTGCCAGCAGTTACACTTCCATGAACACTGAAGCTTTCTTT	CASSYTSMNTEAFF
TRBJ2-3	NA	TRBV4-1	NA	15	TGCGCCAGCAGCCAAGATCCGGGCGACGGTGATACGCAGTATTTT	CASSQDPGDGDTQYF
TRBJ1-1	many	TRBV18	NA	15	TGTGCCAGCTCACCACCGAATTCAGAGGGCACTGAAGCTTTCTTT	CASSPPNSEGTEAFF
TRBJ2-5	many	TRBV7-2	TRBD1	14	TGTGCCAGCAGCCCGACAGGGGTATCAGAGACCCAGTACTTC	CASSPTGVSETQYF
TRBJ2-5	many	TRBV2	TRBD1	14	TGTGCCAGCATCCGGGACAGGGGTCAAGAGACCCAGTACTTC	CASIRDRGQETQYF
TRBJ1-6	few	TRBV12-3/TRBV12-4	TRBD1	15	TGTGCCAGCAGGAAACAGGGGGCCGGTAATTCACCCCTCCACTTT	CASRKQGAGNSPLHF
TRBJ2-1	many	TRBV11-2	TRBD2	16	TGTGCCAGCAGGAACGGGGGGGACGGGGAGGGCAATGAGCAGTTCTTC	CASRNGGDGEGNEQFF
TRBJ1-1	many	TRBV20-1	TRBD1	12	TGCAGTGCTAGGGACAGGGTCACTGAAGCTTTCTTT	CSARDRVTEAFF
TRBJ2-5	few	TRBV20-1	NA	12	TGCAGTGCGAGTAGGGAAAAGGAGACCCAGTACTTC	CSASREKETQYF
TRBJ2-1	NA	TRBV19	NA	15	TGTGCCAGTAGTATAAGCCTAGACTCCTACAATGAGCAGTTCTTC	CASSISLDSYNEQFF
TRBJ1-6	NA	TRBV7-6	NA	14	TGTGCCAGCAGCCGATCCGGACCAACATCACGGCTCCACTTT	CASSRSGPTSRLHF
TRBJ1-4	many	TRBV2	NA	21	TGTGCCAGCAGTGACCCCCCCCCAGAATCGATGAAGTTTTCGGTCGATGAAAAACTGTTTTTT	CASSDPPPESMKFSVDEKLFF
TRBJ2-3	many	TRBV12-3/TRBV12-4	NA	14	TGTGCCAGCAGCCAAATTGGCGGGTCAGATACGCAGTATTTT	CASSQIGGSDTQYF
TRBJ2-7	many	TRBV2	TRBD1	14	TGTGCCAGCACCGGGACAGGGGTCTCCTACGAGCAGTACTTC	CASTGTGVSYEQYF
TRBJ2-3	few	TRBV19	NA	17	TGTGCCAGTAGTATAGGGTCGGGTGGGCAGCCCTCCGATACGCAGTATTTT	CASSIGSGGQPSDTQYF
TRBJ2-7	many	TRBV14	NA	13	TGTGCCAGCAGCCAAGTGGACAGTATCGAGCAGTACTTC	CASSQVDSIEQYF
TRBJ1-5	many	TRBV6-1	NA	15	TGTGCCAGCAGTCCACGGAAGAATAGCAATCAGCCCCAGCATTTT	CASSPRKNSNQPQHF
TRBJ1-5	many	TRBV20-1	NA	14	TGCAGTGCTAGTCGGGGACCGCTAGAACAGCCCCAGCATTTT	CSASRGPLEQPQHF
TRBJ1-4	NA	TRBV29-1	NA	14	TGCAGCGTTGAAACGTGGGCTGGGAATGAAAAACTGTTTTTT	CSVETWAGNEKLFF
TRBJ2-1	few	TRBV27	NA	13	TGTGCCAGCAGTTTATATCGTAGCAATGAGCAGTTCTTC	CASSLYRSNEQFF
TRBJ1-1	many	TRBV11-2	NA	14	TGTGCCAGCAGCTCCAGGGATCATTACACTGAAGCTTTCTTT	CASSSRDHYTEAFF
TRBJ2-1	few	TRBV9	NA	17	TGTGCCAGCAGCGTAACGAGCTCCTATTCGGACTACAATGAGCAGTTCTTC	CASSVTSSYSDYNEQFF
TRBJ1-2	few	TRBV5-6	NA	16	TGTGCCAGCAGCTCCGCACTACTTGCGCTTTTGTATGGCTACACCTTC	CASSSALLALLYGYTF
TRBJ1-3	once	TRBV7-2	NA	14	TGTGCCAGCAGCTTAGGGGGGGCTGGAAACACCATATATTTT	CASSLGGAGNTIYF
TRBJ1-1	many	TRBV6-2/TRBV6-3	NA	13	TGTGCCAGCAGTTACTCTCGGGGGACTGAAGCTTTCTTT	CASSYSRGTEAFF
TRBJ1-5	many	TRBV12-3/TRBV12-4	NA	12	TGTGCCAGCAGCTGGGACACCGAGCCCCAGCATTTT	CASSWDTEPQHF
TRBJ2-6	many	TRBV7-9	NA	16	TGTGCCAGCAGCTTACAGATAGGAACTGGGGCCAACGTCCTGACTTTC	CASSLQIGTGANVLTF
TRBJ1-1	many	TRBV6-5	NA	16	TGTGCCAGCAGTTACTCCGTGGGGGCTATCCCCACTGAAGCTTTCTTT	CASSYSVGAIPTEAFF
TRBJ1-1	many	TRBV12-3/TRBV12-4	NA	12	TGTGCCAGCAGTTTTAGGGGAACTGAAGCTTTCTTT	CASSFRGTEAFF
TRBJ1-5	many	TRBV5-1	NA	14	TGTGCCAGCAGCTTAGAGGGGCAGAATCAGCCCCAGCATTTT	CASSLEGQNQPQHF
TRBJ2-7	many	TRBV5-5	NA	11	TGTGCCAGCAGCTTATTGGGGGAGCAGTACTTC	CASSLLGEQYF
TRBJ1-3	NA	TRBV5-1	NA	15	TGCGCCAGCAGCTTCGACGGAAGCTCTGGAAACACCATATATTTT	CASSFDGSSGNTIYF
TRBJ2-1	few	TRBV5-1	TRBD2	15	TGCGCCAGCAGCTTGAGCGGGGCGCCTGACAATGAGCAGCTCTTC	CASSLSGAPDNEQLF
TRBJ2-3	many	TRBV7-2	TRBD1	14	TGTGCCAGTTCAAAACAGGGGAGCACAGATACGCAGTATTTT	CASSKQGSTDTQYF
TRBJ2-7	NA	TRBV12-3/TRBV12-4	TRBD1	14	TGTGCCAGCAGTCTATACACAGGGGTGGACGAGCAGTACTTC	CASSLYTGVDEQYF
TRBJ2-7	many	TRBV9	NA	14	TGTGCCAGCAGCGTAAAGGTGGGGCTCTACGAGCAGTACTTC	CASSVKVGLYEQYF
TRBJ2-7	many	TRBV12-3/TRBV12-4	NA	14	TGTGCCAGCACCCCCCAGGGACATTTCTACGAGCAGTACTTC	CASTPQGHFYEQYF
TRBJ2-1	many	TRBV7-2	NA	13	TGTGCCAGCAGCCCCCATCCCTACAATGAGCAGTTCTTC	CASSPHPYNEQFF
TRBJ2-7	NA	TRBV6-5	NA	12	TGTGCCAGCAGTTACGACAGCCACGAGCAGTACTTC	CASSYDSHEQYF
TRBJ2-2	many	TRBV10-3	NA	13	TGTGCCATCAGAAAAACGAACACCGGGGAGCTGTTTTTT	CAIRKTNTGELFF